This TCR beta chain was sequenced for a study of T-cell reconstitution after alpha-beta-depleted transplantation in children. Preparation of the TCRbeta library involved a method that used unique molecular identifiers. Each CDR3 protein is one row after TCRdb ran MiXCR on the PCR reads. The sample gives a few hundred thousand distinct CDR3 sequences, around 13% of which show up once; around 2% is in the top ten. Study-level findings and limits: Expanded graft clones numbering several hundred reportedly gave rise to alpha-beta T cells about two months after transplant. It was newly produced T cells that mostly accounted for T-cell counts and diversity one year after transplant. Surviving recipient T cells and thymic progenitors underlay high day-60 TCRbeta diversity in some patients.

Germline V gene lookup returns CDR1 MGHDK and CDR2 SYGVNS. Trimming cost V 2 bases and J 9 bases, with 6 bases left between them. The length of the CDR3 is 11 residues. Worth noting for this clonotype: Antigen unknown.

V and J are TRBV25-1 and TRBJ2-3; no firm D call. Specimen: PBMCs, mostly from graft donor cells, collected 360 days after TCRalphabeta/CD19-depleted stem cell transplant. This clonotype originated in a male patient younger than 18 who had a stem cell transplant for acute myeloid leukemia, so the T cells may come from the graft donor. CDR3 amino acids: CASSERSTQYF. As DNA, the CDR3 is TGTGCCAGCAGTGAACGGAGCACGCAGTATTTT. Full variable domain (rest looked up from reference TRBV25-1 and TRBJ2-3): EADIYQTPRYLVIGTGKKITLECSQTMGHDKMYWYQQDPGMELHLIHYSYGVNSTEKGDLSSESTVSRIRTEHFPLTLESARPSHTSQYLCASSERSTQYFGPGTRLTVL.